Listed here are 8 T cell receptor beta chains from one sample, sequenced in a study of early stage breast cancer tumors. Sequencing used immunoSEQ multiplex PCR; TCRdb keeps in-frame clones, though not all of them. The table includes about 51,000 clones, 78% detected once. Sequencing was performed on blood. The receptors here all came from a person aged 35 to 50 with breast cancer.

The V and J genes are TRBV7-9 and TRBJ1-1; possibly TRBD1 for D (5 bases). In germline, CDR1 is SEHNR, CDR2 FQNEAQ (reference sequence). This CDR3 has 15 residues. V lost 4 bases and J lost 0, with 12 bases in between. In nucleotides, the CDR3 is TGTGCCAGCAGCTCCCGGGGGGAGATGAACACTGAAGCTTTCTTT. As protein: CASSSRGEMNTEAFF.

V gene TRBV11-3 combines with J gene TRBJ2-2; no reliable D call. The CDR3 totals 13 residues. Germline V lookup: CDR1 SGHNT, CDR2 YENEEA. V lost 11 bases to trimming and J lost 6 bases, with 16 bases between them. The CDR3 region has the DNA TGTGCCGTCGGCCCCCAAGGCCCCGGGGAGCTGTTTTTT. Translating gives CAVGPQGPGELFF.

The gene calls are TRBV6-6 and TRBJ2-7, with D possibly being TRBD1 or TRBD2 (5 bases each). The germline gives CDR1 MNHNY, CDR2 SVGAGI (reference sequence). This CDR3 contains 15 residues. The V gene lost 0 bases and the J gene lost 3 bases, with 12 bases spanning the gap. CDR3 DNA sequence: TGTGCCAGCAGTTACTCGGGACGAACGTTCTACGAGCAGTACTTC. Translated, it gives CASSYSGRTFYEQYF.

This clone is a singleton in its sample. The chain has TRBV4-1 and TRBJ2-7; weak D call: TRBD1 (6 bases). CDR3 size: 15 residues. Trimming left V 4 bases short and J 0 bases short, with 13 bases between. CDR1 is MGHRA and CDR2 is YSYEKL in the germline V gene. The CDR3 region has the DNA TGCGCCAGCAGCCCGTCCCGGACAGACTCCTACGAGCAGTACTTC. This translates into CASSPSRTDSYEQYF.

The chain couples TRBV6-1 to TRBJ1-5; D not certain. Germline-derived CDR1 and CDR2 are MNHNS and SASEGT. The V end was cut by 0 bases, the J end by 0 bases, with 12 bases between. The CDR3 sequence is 17 residues long. The CDR3 here is CASSEAPGVYSNQPQHF. Here the CDR3 DNA reads TGTGCCAGCAGTGAAGCACCCGGGGTTTATAGCAATCAGCCCCAGCATTTT.

The V gene is TRBV29-1, the J gene TRBJ1-1; D ambiguous. Germline V gives CDR1 SQVTM, CDR2 ANQGSEA. CDR3 length: 12 residues. The CDR3 reads CSGDKMNTEAFF. The CDR3 DNA is TGCAGTGGCGACAAGATGAACACTGAAGCTTTCTTT.

The rearrangement uses TRBV30 and TRBJ2-7, with D uncertain. CDR1 is GTSNPN, CDR2 SVGIG, per germline (reference sequence). CDR3 length equals 11 residues. V lost 1 base, J lost 6 bases, and 7 bases lay in between. CDR3 coding DNA: TGTGCCTGGAGTGGTCTTGGCGAGCAGTACTTC. This gives the protein CAWSGLGEQYF. Full variable domain (remainder filled in from reference TRBV30 and TRBJ2-7): SQTIHQWPATLVQPVGSPLSLECTVEGTSNPNLYWYRQAAGRGLQLLFYSVGIGQISSEVPQNLSASRPQDRQFILSSKKLLLSDSGFYLCAWSGLGEQYFGPGTRLTVT.

The gene calls are TRBV6-6 and TRBJ2-3, with D tentatively TRBD2 (6 bases). This CDR3 comprises 14 residues. Germline CDR1 MNHNY, CDR2 SVGAGI (reference sequence). V lost 6 bases and J 0 bases, leaving 10 bases between the germline ends. The CDR3 region is CASSPTSSTDTQYF. CDR3 nucleotides: TGTGCCAGCAGCCCAACTAGCAGCACAGATACGCAGTATTTT.